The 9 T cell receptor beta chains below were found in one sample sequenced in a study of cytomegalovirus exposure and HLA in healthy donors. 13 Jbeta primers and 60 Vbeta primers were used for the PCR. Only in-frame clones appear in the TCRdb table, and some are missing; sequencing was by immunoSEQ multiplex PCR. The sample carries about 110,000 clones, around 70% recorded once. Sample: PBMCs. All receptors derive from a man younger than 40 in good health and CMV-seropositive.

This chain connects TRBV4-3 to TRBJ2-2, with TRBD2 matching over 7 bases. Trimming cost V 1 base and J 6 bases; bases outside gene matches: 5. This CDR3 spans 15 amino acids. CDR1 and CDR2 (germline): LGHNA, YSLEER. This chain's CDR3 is CASSQVLTSPGELFF. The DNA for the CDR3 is TGCGCCAGCAGCCAAGTCCTGACTAGCCCCGGGGAGCTGTTTTTT.

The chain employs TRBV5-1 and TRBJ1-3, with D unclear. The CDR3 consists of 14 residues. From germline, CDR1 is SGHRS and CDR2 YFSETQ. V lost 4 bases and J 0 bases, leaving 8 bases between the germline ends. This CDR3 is CASSVESSGNTIYF. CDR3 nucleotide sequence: TGCGCCAGCAGCGTGGAGAGCTCTGGAAACACCATATATTTT.

The CDR3: CATSRRQGINSPLHF. The CDR3 region has the DNA TGTGCCACCAGCAGGAGACAGGGGATTAATTCACCCCTCCACTTT. V is TRBV15 and J is TRBJ1-6, with 8 bases identical to TRBD1. V lost 3 bases to trimming and J lost 6 bases; unmatched junction nucleotides: 4. From germline, CDR1 is LNHNV and CDR2 YYDKDF (reference sequence). The length of the CDR3 is 15 residues.

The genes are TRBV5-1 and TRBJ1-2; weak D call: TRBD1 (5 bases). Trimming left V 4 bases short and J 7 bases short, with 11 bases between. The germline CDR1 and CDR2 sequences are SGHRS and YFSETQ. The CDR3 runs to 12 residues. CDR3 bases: TGCGCCAGCAGCCCCTCGGGGGGTGGCTACACCTTC. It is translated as CASSPSGGGYTF.

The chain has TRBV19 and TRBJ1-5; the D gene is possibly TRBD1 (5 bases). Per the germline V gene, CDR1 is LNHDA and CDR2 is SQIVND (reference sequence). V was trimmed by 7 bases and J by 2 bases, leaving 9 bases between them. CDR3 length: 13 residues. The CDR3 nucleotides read TGTGCCAGTAAGATACAGGGCAATCAGCCCCAGCATTTT. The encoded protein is CASKIQGNQPQHF.

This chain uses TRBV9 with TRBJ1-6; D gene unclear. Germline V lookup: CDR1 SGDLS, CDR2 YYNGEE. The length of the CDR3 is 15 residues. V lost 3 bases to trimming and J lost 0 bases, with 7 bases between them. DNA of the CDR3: TGTGCCAGCAGCGCAGAAAGCTCCTATAATTCACCCCTCCACTTT. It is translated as CASSAESSYNSPLHF.

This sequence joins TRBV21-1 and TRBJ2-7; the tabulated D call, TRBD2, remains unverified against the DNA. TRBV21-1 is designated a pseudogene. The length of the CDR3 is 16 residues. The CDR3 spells CASSKGAAGGNYEQYF. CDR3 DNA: TGTGCCAGCAGCAAGGGCGCGGCGGGGGGGAACTACGAGCAGTACTTC.

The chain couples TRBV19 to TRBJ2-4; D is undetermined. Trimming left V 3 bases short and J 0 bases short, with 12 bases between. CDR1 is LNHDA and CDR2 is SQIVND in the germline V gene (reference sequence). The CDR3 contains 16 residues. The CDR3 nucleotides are TGTGCCAGTAGTATCTACAGTTCTTTAGCCAAAAACATTCAGTACTTC. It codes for CASSIYSSLAKNIQYF. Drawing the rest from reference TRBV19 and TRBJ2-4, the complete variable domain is DGGITQSPKYLFRKEGQNVTLSCEQNLNHDAMYWYRQDPGQGLRLIYYSQIVNDFQKGDIAEGYSVSREKKESFPLTVTSAQKNPTAFYLCASSIYSSLAKNIQYFGAGTRLSVL.

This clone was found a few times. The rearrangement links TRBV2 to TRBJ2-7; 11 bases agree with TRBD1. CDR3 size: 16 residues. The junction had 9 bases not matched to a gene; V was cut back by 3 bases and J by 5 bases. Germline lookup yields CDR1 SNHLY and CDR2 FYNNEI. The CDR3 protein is CASSDLGTGGVNEQYF. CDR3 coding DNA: TGTGCCAGCAGTGATCTGGGGACAGGGGGTGTCAACGAGCAGTACTTC.